These 29 T cell receptor beta chains were sequenced from one sample in a study of cytomegalovirus exposure and HLA in healthy donors. Researchers ran the PCR with 60 Vbeta and 13 Jbeta primers. The repertoire was sequenced with immunoSEQ multiplex PCR; TCRdb's copy has only in-frame clones and lacks some. The table records about 130,000 clones, 70% to 75% of them present only once. The source material was PBMCs. The receptor source for this set is a woman aged 40 to 50 in good health and CMV-seropositive.

This chain uses TRBV2 with TRBJ2-5, with D perhaps matching TRBD2 (5 bases). In germline, CDR1 is SNHLY, CDR2 FYNNEI. The CDR3 has 13 amino acids. The V end lost 4 bases, the J end lost 5 bases, and 11 bases lay between the germline ends. The CDR3 sequence is CASSGISVETQYF. CDR3 sequence (DNA): TGTGCCAGCAGTGGGATTAGCGTCGAGACCCAGTACTTC.

This sequence joins TRBV15 and TRBJ2-5, with D maybe TRBD1 (6 bases). V was pared by 5 bases and J by 5 bases, with 15 bases between. CDR3 length equals 14 residues. Germline V CDR1 and CDR2: LNHNV, YYDKDF (reference sequence). The CDR3 DNA reads as TGTGCCACCAGCTCAGCAGGGGCCGGGGAGACCCAGTACTTC. Translation gives CATSSAGAGETQYF.

This clone came up a few times. V usage is TRBV6-1 and J usage is TRBJ2-5; TRBD2 agrees at 9 bases. This CDR3 region has 15 residues. The germline CDR1 and CDR2 sequences are MNHNS and SASEGT. With V trimmed by 5 bases and J by 2 bases, 6 bases remained unmatched. Here the CDR3 reads CASSNSLAGQETQYF. The CDR3 nucleotides are TGTGCCAGCAGTAATTCTCTAGCGGGGCAAGAGACCCAGTACTTC.

V and J are TRBV27 and TRBJ2-7; D possibly corresponds to TRBD1 (5 bases). The V end was cut by 6 bases, the J end by 6 bases, with 24 bases between. The CDR3 loop spans 16 amino acids. The V gene's germline CDR1 is MNHEY and CDR2 SMNVEV (reference sequence). The CDR3 DNA reads as TGTGCCAGCAGGAAAGGGGCGTTTTTCCTTGAGGCCGAGCAGTACTTC. It encodes CASRKGAFFLEAEQYF.

The CDR3 is CAIKRTGPNTEAFF. In DNA, the CDR3 is TGTGCCATCAAGCGGACGGGCCCGAACACTGAAGCTTTCTTT. The chain couples TRBV10-3 to TRBJ1-1; no clear D. V was clipped by 7 bases and J by 1 base, with 13 bases between them. The germline V gene encodes CDR1 ENHRY and CDR2 SYGVKD. There are 14 residues in the CDR3.

CDR3 protein: CASRDGTSGYNEQFF. In DNA form, the CDR3 reads TGTGCCAGCAGAGACGGGACTAGCGGGTACAATGAGCAGTTCTTC. The chain joins TRBV5-4 to TRBJ2-1, with 12 bases matching TRBD2. The V and J ends lost 5 bases and 4 bases, in that order; junction bases with no gene match: 4. The CDR3 extends over 15 amino acids. In germline, CDR1 is SGHNT, CDR2 YYREEE (reference sequence).

V is TRBV11-3 and J is TRBJ1-3; D ambiguous. CDR3 size: 12 residues. Germline loops: CDR1 SGHNT, CDR2 YENEEA. Deletions cut 3 bases from V and 8 bases from J, with 8 bases between. The CDR3 sequence: CASSFYPDTIYF. The CDR3 bases are TGTGCCAGCAGCTTTTATCCCGACACCATATATTTT.

This chain links TRBV6-1 with TRBJ1-2; no definite D call. Trimming pared 3 bases from V and 4 bases from J, leaving 15 bases between. The CDR3 consists of 15 residues. CDR1 MNHNS and CDR2 SASEGT come from the germline V gene. The CDR3, as DNA: TGTGCCAGCAGTGAGGGAGACACGGTCGGCTATGGCTACACCTTC. Its translation: CASSEGDTVGYGYTF.

The rearrangement uses TRBV18 and TRBJ2-5; the match to TRBD1 covers 9 bases. The CDR3 contains 14 residues. Germline assignment: CDR1 KGHSH and CDR2 LQKENI. The V and J ends lost 3 bases and 4 bases, in that order; junction bases with no gene match: 3. For the CDR3, the DNA is TGTGCCAGCTCACCCTCGACAGGGGGAGAGACCCAGTACTTC. It codes for CASSPSTGGETQYF.

In its sample, this clone was seen a few times. V usage is TRBV11-1 and J usage is TRBJ2-7; 8 nucleotides line up with TRBD2. In germline, CDR1 is SGHAT, CDR2 FQDESV (reference sequence). The trim removed 4 bases at V and 3 bases at J, leaving 8 bases unmatched. This CDR3 is built from 15 residues. Here the CDR3 reads CASSSVSGSSYEQYF. Here the CDR3 DNA reads TGTGCCAGCAGCTCGGTGAGCGGGAGTAGCTACGAGCAGTACTTC. Filled out from reference TRBV11-1 and TRBJ2-7, the complete variable domain reads EAEVAQSPRYKITEKSQAVAFWCDPISGHATLYWYRQILGQGPELLVQFQDESVVDDSQLPKDRFSAERLKGVDSTLKIQPAELGDSAMYLCASSSVSGSSYEQYFGPGTRLTVT.

This clone was detected only once. This rearrangement joins TRBV18 to TRBJ2-5, with TRBD2 as a possible D gene (5 bases). The J call may be faulty, since TRBJ2-7 better matches the DNA end. Looked up from germline, CDR1 is KGHSH and CDR2 is LQKENI. The length of the CDR3 is 13 residues. CDR3: CASSISSSYEQYF. In DNA form, the CDR3 reads TGTGCCAGCTCAATCTCTAGCAGCTACGAGCAGTACTTC.

This chain connects TRBV28 to TRBJ1-5, with D possibly matching TRBD1 (5 bases). The CDR3 spans 17 residues. With 3 bases removed from V and 0 bases from J, the gap between germline ends came to 15 bases. Germline V CDR1 and CDR2: MDHEN, SYDVKM. The CDR3 reads CASSFRPRQLSNQPQHF. The CDR3 coding sequence is TGTGCCAGCAGTTTCCGACCTAGACAGCTTAGCAATCAGCCCCAGCATTTT.

The chain uses TRBV5-5 and TRBJ1-1; 7 bases are shared with TRBD1. Germline trimming cut 1 base from V and 5 bases from J; bases unmatched to any gene: 2. Germline CDR1 SGHKS, CDR2 YYEKEE (reference sequence). The CDR3 runs 13 residues. This CDR3 is CASSLQGVTEAFF. DNA of the CDR3: TGTGCCAGCAGCTTGCAGGGGGTGACTGAAGCTTTCTTT. The entire variable domain, with the rest obtained from reference TRBV5-5 and TRBJ1-1, is as follows: DAGVTQSPTHLIKTRGQQVTLRCSPISGHKSVSWYQQVLGQGPQFIFQYYEKEERGRGNFPDRFSARQFPNYSSELNVNALLLGDSALYLCASSLQGVTEAFFGQGTRLTVV.

The chain couples TRBV7-3 to TRBJ2-5, with 8 bases lining up with TRBD2. There are 16 residues in the CDR3. The trim removed 5 bases at V and 0 bases at J, leaving 8 bases unmatched. Germline values: CDR1 SGHTA, CDR2 FQGTGA. CDR3 in amino acids: CASSAGLAEYQETQYF. In nucleotides, the CDR3 is TGTGCCAGCAGCGCTGGACTAGCAGAGTACCAAGAGACCCAGTACTTC. The variable domain in full, with the rest retrieved from reference TRBV7-3 and TRBJ2-5, is GAGVSQTPSNKVTEKGKYVELRCDPISGHTALYWYRQSLGQGPEFLIYFQGTGAADDSGLPNDRFFAVRPEGSVSTLKIQRTERGDSAVYLCASSAGLAEYQETQYFGPGTRLLVL.

The rearrangement joins TRBV7-2 to TRBJ1-1; perhaps TRBD1 as D (5 bases). V dropped 2 bases and J dropped 5 bases, with 12 bases sitting between them. The CDR3 loop spans 14 amino acids. Germline V lookup: CDR1 SGHTA, CDR2 FQGNSA. The CDR3 bases are TGTGCCAGCAGCTTACAGGGTTACAATACTGAAGCTTTCTTT. Its protein product is CASSLQGYNTEAFF. The full variable domain, with the rest looked up from reference TRBV7-2 and TRBJ1-1, is GAGVSQSPSNKVTEKGKDVELRCDPISGHTALYWYRQSLGQGLEFLIYFQGNSAPDKSGLPSDRFSAERTGGSVSTLTIQRTQQEDSAVYLCASSLQGYNTEAFFGQGTRLTVV.

This clone has a handful of counts. J is TRBJ2-3 and V is TRBV28; D perhaps matches TRBD2 (7 bases). Between the trimmed V and J ends, which lost 7 bases and 5 bases, there was a span of 16 bases. There are 14 residues in the CDR3. Germline lookup yields CDR1 MDHEN and CDR2 SYDVKM. CDR3 DNA: TGTGCCAGCAAGGAGGGGGGGCCTTTAGATACGCAGTATTTT. Residues: CASKEGGPLDTQYF.

This clone has just one count. This chain joins TRBV7-6 and TRBJ1-4, with 7 bases aligning to TRBD1. Germline V CDR1 and CDR2: SGHVS, FNYEAQ. The CDR3 runs to 15 residues. The V gene end was trimmed by 0 bases and the J gene end by 8 bases; junction bases not matched to a gene: 6. CDR3 sequence (DNA): TGTGCCAGCAGCTTAGCGCGGACAGGAAACGAAAAACTGTTTTTT. Protein sequence: CASSLARTGNEKLFF.

The V and J genes are TRBV30 and TRBJ1-6, with 10 bases matching TRBD1. With 1 base clipped from V and 8 bases from J, the junction kept 11 bases outside the gene matches. From germline, CDR1 is GTSNPN and CDR2 SVGIG (reference sequence). CDR3 length: 17 residues. CDR3: CAWSGISRDRGYSPLHF. The CDR3 DNA reads TGTGCCTGGAGTGGGATCAGCCGGGACAGGGGATATTCACCCCTCCACTTT.

The rearrangement links TRBV29-1 to TRBJ2-7, with 8 bases identical to TRBD1. CDR3 size: 12 residues. Germline CDR1 SQVTM, CDR2 ANQGSEA. The ends lost 4 bases at V and 4 bases at J; junction bases unmatched: 3. CDR3 sequence: CSVAQGEYEQYF. CDR3 bases: TGCAGCGTTGCACAGGGGGAGTACGAGCAGTACTTC.

The chain joins TRBV7-2 to TRBJ2-3; no firm D call. The germline V and J ends were trimmed by 5 bases and 0 bases, with 9 bases remaining between them. This CDR3 has 14 amino acids. CDR1 and CDR2 from the germline V gene are SGHTA and FQGNSA. The CDR3 reads CASSTTGSTDTQYF. Written as DNA, the CDR3 is TGTGCCAGCAGCACAACCGGGAGCACAGATACGCAGTATTTT.

The chain links TRBV5-1 to TRBJ2-7, with TRBD2 matching over 13 bases. The CDR3 consists of 18 residues. J gave up 0 bases and V 4 bases, and 10 bases lay outside the gene matches. The germline V gene encodes CDR1 SGHRS and CDR2 YFSETQ. CDR3: CASSLQLAGGPSSYEQYF. The DNA of the CDR3 is TGCGCCAGCAGCCTGCAACTAGCGGGAGGGCCTAGCTCCTACGAGCAGTACTTC.

The chain recombines TRBV6-5 with TRBJ1-5, with a possible D match to TRBD1 (5 bases). V was shortened by 4 bases and J by 1 base, with 11 bases between the two germline ends. The CDR3 runs to 15 residues. CDR1 and CDR2 (germline): MNHEY, SVGAGI. This chain's CDR3 is CASSSGRTSNQPQHF. CDR3 bases: TGTGCCAGCAGTTCTGGGAGGACAAGCAATCAGCCCCAGCATTTT.

V usage is TRBV5-5 and J usage is TRBJ2-1; tentatively, D is TRBD2 (5 bases). The CDR3 length is 19 residues. The V gene's germline CDR1 is SGHKS and CDR2 YYEKEE (reference sequence). With 4 bases removed from V and 2 bases from J, the gap between germline ends came to 25 bases. The chain's CDR3 is CASSPPPGTATVTYNEQFF. DNA for the CDR3: TGTGCCAGCAGCCCCCCACCGGGAACAGCCACCGTTACCTACAATGAGCAGTTCTTC.

CDR3 sequence reads: CAWSAWDSSYEQYF. The CDR3 DNA sequence: TGTGCCTGGAGTGCCTGGGACAGCTCCTACGAGCAGTACTTC. The chain couples TRBV30 to TRBJ2-7, with TRBD1 matching 7 bases. This CDR3 is 14 amino acids long. The germline gives CDR1 GTSNPN, CDR2 SVGIG (reference sequence). V trimming: 1 base; J trimming: 0 bases; junction bases outside the gene matches: 3.

In the case of this clone: The sample has other DNA sequences that encode this CDR3 too. V usage is TRBV28 and J usage is TRBJ1-2; a possible D gene is TRBD1 (5 bases). In germline, CDR1 is MDHEN, CDR2 SYDVKM. The CDR3 length is 13 residues. Trimming removed 2 bases at V and 4 bases at J, with 8 bases between. The CDR3 DNA follows: TGTGCCAGCAGTTTAAAGGGGCTCTATGGCTACACCTTC. Protein: CASSLKGLYGYTF.

The gene calls are TRBV5-1 and TRBJ2-3; maybe TRBD1 (6 bases). V lost 0 bases, J lost 2 bases, and 13 bases lay in between. Germline V CDR1 and CDR2: SGHRS, YFSETQ. This CDR3 region has 16 residues. The CDR3 here is CASSLGDTLPTDTQYF. CDR3 nucleotides: TGCGCCAGCAGCTTGGGGGACACCTTGCCCACAGATACGCAGTATTTT.

V gene TRBV2 combines with J gene TRBJ2-5, with D unclear. This CDR3 is 12 amino acids long. CDR1 and CDR2 (germline): SNHLY, FYNNEI. Between the trimmed V and J ends, which lost 10 bases and 5 bases, there was a span of 14 bases. The chain's CDR3 is CATPLPPETQYF. The CDR3 DNA reads as TGTGCCACCCCACTTCCCCCCGAGACCCAGTACTTC. The full variable domain, its missing parts supplied by reference TRBV2 and TRBJ2-5, is EPEVTQTPSHQVTQMGQEVILRCVPISNHLYFYWYRQILGQKVEFLVSFYNNEISEKSEIFDDQFSVERPDGSNFTLKIRSTKLEDSAMYFCATPLPPETQYFGPGTRLLVL.

The chain has TRBV18 and TRBJ2-1, with 10 bases identical to TRBD2. Germline V gene data show CDR1 as KGHSH and CDR2 as LQKENI. With V trimmed by 1 base and J by 8 bases, 8 bases remained unmatched. The CDR3 covers 16 residues. CDR3: CASSPRIATSGDEQFF. For the CDR3, the DNA is TGTGCCAGCTCACCACGAATTGCTACTAGCGGGGATGAGCAGTTCTTC.

The chain employs TRBV7-8 and TRBJ2-7; TRBD1 agrees at 9 bases. Looked up from germline, CDR1 is SGHVS and CDR2 is FQNEAQ. The CDR3 totals 14 residues. J lost 2 bases, V lost 1 base, and 0 bases had no gene match. The CDR3 loop is CASSLGQGAYEQYF. The CDR3 bases are TGTGCCAGCAGCTTAGGACAGGGGGCCTACGAGCAGTACTTC.